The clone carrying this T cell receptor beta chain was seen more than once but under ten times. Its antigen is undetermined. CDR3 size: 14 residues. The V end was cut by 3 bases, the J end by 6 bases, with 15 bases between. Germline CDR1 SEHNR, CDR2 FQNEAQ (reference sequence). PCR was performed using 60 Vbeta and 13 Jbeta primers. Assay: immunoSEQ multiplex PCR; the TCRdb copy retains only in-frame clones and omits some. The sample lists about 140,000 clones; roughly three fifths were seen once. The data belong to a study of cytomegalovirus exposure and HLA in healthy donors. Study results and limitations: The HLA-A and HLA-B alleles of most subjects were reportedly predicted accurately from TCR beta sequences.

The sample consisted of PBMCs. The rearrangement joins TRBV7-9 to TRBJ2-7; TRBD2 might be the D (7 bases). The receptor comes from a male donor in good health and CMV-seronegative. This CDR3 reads CASSLEGGLSEQYF. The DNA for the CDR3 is TGTGCCAGCAGCTTGGAGGGGGGGCTGTCCGAGCAGTACTTC.